This T cell receptor (beta chain) was obtained from a study of blood T cells in healthy people across ages. V was clipped by 5 bases and J by 1 base, with 12 bases between them. The CDR3 has 14 residues. A J-beta primer mix and a sample-barcoded 5' primer were used in a second PCR of about 6 to 12 cycles. Each cDNA molecule was tagged by a template-switch adaptor with 12 random nucleotides. TCRdb reprocessed the 5' RACE reads via MiXCR and lists one record per CDR3 protein. The sample yields about 680,000 distinct CDR3 sequences, more than 40% seen once. This rearrangement joins TRBV12-3 or TRBV12-4 to TRBJ2-7, with D perhaps assigned TRBD1 or TRBD2 (6 bases each). This sequence was found in a woman between 55 and 75 years old in good health. Sample: blood. The CDR3 coding sequence is TGTGCCAGCAGTACCGGAGGGGGGTCCTACGAGCAGTACTTC. As protein: CASSTGGGSYEQYF.